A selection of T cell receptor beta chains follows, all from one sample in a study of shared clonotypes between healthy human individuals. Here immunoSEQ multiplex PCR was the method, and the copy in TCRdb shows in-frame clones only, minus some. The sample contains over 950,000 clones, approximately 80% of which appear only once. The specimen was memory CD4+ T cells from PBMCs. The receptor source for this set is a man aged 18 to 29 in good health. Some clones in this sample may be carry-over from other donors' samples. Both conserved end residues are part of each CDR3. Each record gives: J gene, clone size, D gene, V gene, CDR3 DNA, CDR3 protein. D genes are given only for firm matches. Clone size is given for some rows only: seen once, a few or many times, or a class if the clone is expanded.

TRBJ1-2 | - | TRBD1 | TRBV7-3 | TGTGCCAGCAGCTCACAGGGGAACTATGGCTACACCTTC | CASSSQGNYGYTF
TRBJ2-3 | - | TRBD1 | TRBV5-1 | TGCGCCAGCAGCTTGGGGGACAGTCTCGATACGCAGTATTTT | CASSLGDSLDTQYF
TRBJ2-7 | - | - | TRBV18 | TGTGCCAGCTCACCCAACATAGGGGCGTCCTACGAGCAGTACTTC | CASSPNIGASYEQYF
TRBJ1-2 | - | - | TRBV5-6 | TGTGCCAGCAGCTTGTATGGTCCTGGCTACACCTTC | CASSLYGPGYTF
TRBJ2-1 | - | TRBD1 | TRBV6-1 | TGTGCCAGCAGTGCCATACAGGGGTGGGACGGTGAGCAGTTCTTC | CASSAIQGWDGEQFF
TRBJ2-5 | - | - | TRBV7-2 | TGTGCCAGCAGCCCCCGGACAGCCCAAGAGACCCAGTACTTC | CASSPRTAQETQYF
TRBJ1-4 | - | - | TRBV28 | TGTGCCAGCAGAAACAGGGCCAGTGAAAAACTGTTTTTT | CASRNRASEKLFF
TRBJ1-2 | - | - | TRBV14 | TGTGCCAGCAGCCAAGCAGCTAACTATGTCTACACCTTC | CASSQAANYVYTF
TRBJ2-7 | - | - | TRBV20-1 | TGCAGTGCTCTCAGGGACTACGAGCAGTACTTC | CSALRDYEQYF
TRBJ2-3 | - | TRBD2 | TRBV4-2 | TGTGCCAGCAGCCAAACGATAGCGGGAGGGCCGACGGGTACGCAGTATTTT | CASSQTIAGGPTGTQYF
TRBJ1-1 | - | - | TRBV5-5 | TGTGCCAGCAGCTTGGATCCGGCCACTGAAGCTTTCTTT | CASSLDPATEAFF
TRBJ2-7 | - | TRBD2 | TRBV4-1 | TGCGCCAGCAGCCACCCTAGCGGGAGAGTCTACGAGCAGTACTTC | CASSHPSGRVYEQYF
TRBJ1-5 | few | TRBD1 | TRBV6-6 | TGTGCCAGCAGTTGGACAGGGGGCCCCGATCAGCCCCAGCATTTT | CASSWTGGPDQPQHF
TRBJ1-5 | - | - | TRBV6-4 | TGTGCCAGCTCCAGGGAAAACAATCAGCCCCAGCATTTT | CASSRENNQPQHF
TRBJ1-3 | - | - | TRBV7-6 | TGTGCCAGCAGCTTAGACAGGGTTGGAAACACCATATATTTT | CASSLDRVGNTIYF
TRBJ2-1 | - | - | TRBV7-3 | TGTGCCAGCAACAAAGGACACGGCTCCTACAATGAGCAGTTCTTC | CASNKGHGSYNEQFF
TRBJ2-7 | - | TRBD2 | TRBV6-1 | TGTGCCAGCAGTGATACGTGGACTAGCTCGGGGCAGTACTTC | CASSDTWTSSGQYF
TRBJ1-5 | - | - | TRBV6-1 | TGTGCCAGCAGGGGCCGCAACGGGGATCAGCCCCAGCATTTT | CASRGRNGDQPQHF
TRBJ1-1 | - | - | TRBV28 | TGTGCCAGCAGTTTAGGGCAGATAATGAACACTGAAGCTTTCTTT | CASSLGQIMNTEAFF
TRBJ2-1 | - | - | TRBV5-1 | TGCGCCAGCAGCTTAGTACCGGACAATGAGCAGTTCTTC | CASSLVPDNEQFF
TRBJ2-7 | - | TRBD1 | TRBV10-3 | TGTGCCACCGGGCCCCGTCAGGGGGCGTCCTACGAGCAGTACTTC | CATGPRQGASYEQYF
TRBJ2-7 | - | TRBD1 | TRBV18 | TGTGCCAGCTCCCCCGGGACAGGGTCCTACGAGCAGTACTTC | CASSPGTGSYEQYF
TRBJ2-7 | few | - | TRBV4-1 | TGCGCCAGCAGCCAAGTGGGGGCGTTCTACGAGCAGTACTTC | CASSQVGAFYEQYF
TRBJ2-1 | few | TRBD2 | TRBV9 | TGTGCCAGCAGCGTATCGCTAGCGGGAGTTATGCAGTTCTTC | CASSVSLAGVMQFF
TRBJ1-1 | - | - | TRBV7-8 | TGTGCCAGCAGCTACCTGGGGGCGAACACTGAAGCTTTCTTT | CASSYLGANTEAFF
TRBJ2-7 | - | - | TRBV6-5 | TGTGCCAGCAGTTACGTCCGGGGCTACGAGCAGTACTTC | CASSYVRGYEQYF
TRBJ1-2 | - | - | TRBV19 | TGTGCCAGTAGCCGCCCCCAGAACTATGGCTACACCTTC | CASSRPQNYGYTF
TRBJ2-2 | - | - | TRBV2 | TGTGCCAGCAGTGAATTAATGGGGTCCCCGAACACCGGGGAGCTGTTTTTT | CASSELMGSPNTGELFF
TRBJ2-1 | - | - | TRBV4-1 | TGCGCCAGCAGCCAAGCCTTACTATCTCAGAAGTTCTTC | CASSQALLSQKFF
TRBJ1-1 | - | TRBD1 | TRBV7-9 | TGTGCCAGCAGGCCGGGACAGGGAACAAGTGAAGCTTTCTTT | CASRPGQGTSEAFF
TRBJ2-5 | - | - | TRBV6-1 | TGTGCCAGCAGTCGCGCTCAAGAGACCCAGTACTTC | CASSRAQETQYF
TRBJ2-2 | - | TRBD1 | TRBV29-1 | TGCAGCGTTTTCTTAGGACAGGGCGAGGCCGGGGAGCTGTTTTTT | CSVFLGQGEAGELFF
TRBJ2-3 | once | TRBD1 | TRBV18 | TGTGCCAGCTCACGGTCGACAGGGGACACAGATACGCAGTATTTT | CASSRSTGDTDTQYF
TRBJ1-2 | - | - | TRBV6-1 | TGTGCCAGCAGTGCCGCTGACTATGGCTACACCTTC | CASSAADYGYTF
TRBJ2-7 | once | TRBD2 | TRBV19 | TGTGCCAGTAGTCGTCTAGCGGGACCCTACGAGCAGTACTTC | CASSRLAGPYEQYF
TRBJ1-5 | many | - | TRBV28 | TGTGCCAGCAGTCGGTCTATGGGGGTCAGCAATCAGCCCCAGCATTTT | CASSRSMGVSNQPQHF
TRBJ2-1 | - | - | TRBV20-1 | TGCAGTGCTCCAAGGGACAATGAGCAGTTCTTC | CSAPRDNEQFF
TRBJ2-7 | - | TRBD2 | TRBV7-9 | TGTGCCAGCAGCCAGCCTAGCGGGGCTACGACGTGGCAGTACTTC | CASSQPSGATTWQYF
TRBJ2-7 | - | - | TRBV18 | TGTGCCAGCTCACCTAGACAGGAAAGTACCTACGAGCAGTACTTC | CASSPRQESTYEQYF
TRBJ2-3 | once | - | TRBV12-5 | TGTGCTAGTGCCCTCTCCGGCGCAGATACGCAGTATTTT | CASALSGADTQYF
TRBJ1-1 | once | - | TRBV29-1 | TGCAGCGTTGGACAGCAGAACACTAAAGCTTTCTTT | CSVGQQNTKAFF
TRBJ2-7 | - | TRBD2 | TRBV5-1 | TGCGCCAGCAGCTTGGTGGGGAGCGGGAGCTCCTACGAGCAGTACTTC | CASSLVGSGSSYEQYF
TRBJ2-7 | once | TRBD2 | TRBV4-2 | TGTGCCAGCAGCCAAGGCGTGACTAGCGCCTACGAGCAGTACTTC | CASSQGVTSAYEQYF
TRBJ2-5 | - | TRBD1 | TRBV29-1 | TGCAGCCTGGGACAGGGGGAGACCCAGTACTTC | CSLGQGETQYF
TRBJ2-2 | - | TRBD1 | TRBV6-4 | TGTGCCAGCAGTCCCACAGGGGACGTCAGGGAGCTGTTTTTT | CASSPTGDVRELFF
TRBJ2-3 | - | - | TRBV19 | TGTGCCAGTAGTAGGACAGCTGCAGATACGCAGTATTTT | CASSRTAADTQYF
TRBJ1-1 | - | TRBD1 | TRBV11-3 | TGTGCCAGTAGCTTAGGGACAGCTTTAAACACTGAAGCTTTCTTT | CASSLGTALNTEAFF
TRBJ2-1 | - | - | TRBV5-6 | TGTGCCAGCAGCTTGTACGGGACGCACCATCAGCCCTCCTACAATGAGCAGTTCTTC | CASSLYGTHHQPSYNEQFF
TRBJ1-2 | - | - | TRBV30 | TGTGCCTGGAGTCCAAAGCAGGGCGCCTATGGCTACACCTTC | CAWSPKQGAYGYTF
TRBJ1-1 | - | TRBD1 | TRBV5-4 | TGTGCCAGCAGCCCGGGACAGAGGAACACTGAAGCTTTCTTT | CASSPGQRNTEAFF
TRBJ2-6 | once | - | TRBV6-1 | TGTGCCAGCAGTGCCCGAGGTTGGGACTCTGGGGCCAACGTCCTGACTTTC | CASSARGWDSGANVLTF
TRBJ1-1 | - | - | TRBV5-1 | TGCGCCAGCAGCTTAACAACCGTTACGAGCACTGAAGCTTTCTTT | CASSLTTVTSTEAFF
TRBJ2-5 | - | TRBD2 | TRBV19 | TGTGCCAGTAAGGGCCGAGGGAGGGTGGAGACCCAGTACTTC | CASKGRGRVETQYF
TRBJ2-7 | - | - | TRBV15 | TGTGCCACCAGCAGAGCCTATACAGACTACGAGCAGTACTTC | CATSRAYTDYEQYF
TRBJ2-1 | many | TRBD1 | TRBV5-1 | TGCGCCAGCTCGAGAGGGACAGGCGCTTACAATGAGCAGTTCTTC | CASSRGTGAYNEQFF
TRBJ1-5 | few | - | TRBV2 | TGTGCCAGCAGTGACGAGGGCGATCAGCCCCAGCATTTT | CASSDEGDQPQHF
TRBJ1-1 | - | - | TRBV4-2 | TGTGCCAGCAGCCAGGACTCTTACACTGAAGCTTTCTTT | CASSQDSYTEAFF
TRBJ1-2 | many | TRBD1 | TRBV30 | TGTGCCTGGAGCCCAGGGGGCTATGGCTACACCTTC | CAWSPGGYGYTF
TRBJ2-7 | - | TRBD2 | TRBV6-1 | TGTGCCAGCAGTGAGGTTGGGGGGGTTGAGCAGTACTTC | CASSEVGGVEQYF
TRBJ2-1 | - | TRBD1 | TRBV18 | TGTGCCAGCTCACCCAGGGGGAACAATGAGCAGTTCTTC | CASSPRGNNEQFF